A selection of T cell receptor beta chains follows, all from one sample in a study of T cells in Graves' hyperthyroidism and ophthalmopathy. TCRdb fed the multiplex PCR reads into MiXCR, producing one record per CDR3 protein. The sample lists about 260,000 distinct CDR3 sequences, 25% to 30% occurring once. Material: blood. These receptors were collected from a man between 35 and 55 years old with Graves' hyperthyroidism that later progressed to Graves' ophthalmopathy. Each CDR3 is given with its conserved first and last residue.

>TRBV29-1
CSVGQVANYGYTF
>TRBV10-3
CAISESSGNYEQYF
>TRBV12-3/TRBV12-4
CASKLRDRLDGYTF
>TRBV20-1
CSAAGLGGETQYF
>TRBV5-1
CASSSSGRGYGYTF
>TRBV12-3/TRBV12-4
CASSFPGTVKGYTF
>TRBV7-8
CASSLRNSVLQGRPRGNEQYF
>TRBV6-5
CASKGAGDSQPQHF
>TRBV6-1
CASGGPTGVSGSEQYF
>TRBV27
CASSLSPQGAREQYF
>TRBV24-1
CATRAYGGELFF
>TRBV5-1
CASSQGTFSEQYF
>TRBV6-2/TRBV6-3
CASSYSWTGGRVISQPQHF
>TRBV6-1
CASSDSPRGGRKSGYTF
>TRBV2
CASSRDRANTGELFF
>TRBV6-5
CASSYFRGGEQYF
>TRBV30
CAWSQRRGGYTF
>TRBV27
CASSPRDNNYGYTF
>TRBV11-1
CASSLKGRDTSGNTIYF
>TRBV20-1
CSANGTATGGNTEAFF
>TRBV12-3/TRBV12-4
CASSLMGSDGYTF
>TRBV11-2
CASSPTLSTGELFF
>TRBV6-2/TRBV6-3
CASAIPGQVYGYTF
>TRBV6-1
CASSGYSTYEQYF
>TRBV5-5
CASDEQYF
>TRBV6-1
CASSQTGVGGYTF
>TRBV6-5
CASSSLLVAGVPGELFF
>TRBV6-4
CASSRLAGDPDTQYF
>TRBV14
CASSPRAGGSEQYF
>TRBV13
CASSPGVTGELFF
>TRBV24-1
CATSGTQGGELFF
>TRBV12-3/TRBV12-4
CASSLSPGLTGELFF
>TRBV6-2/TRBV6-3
CASSYLVDREAFF
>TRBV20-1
CSASSSAISETQYF
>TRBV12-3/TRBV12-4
CASSQTESAAYEQYF
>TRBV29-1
CSVEVNTEAFF
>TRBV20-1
CSARDPSGGEQYF
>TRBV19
CASSIRNAGYEQYF
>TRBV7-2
CASSLVTVGYTF
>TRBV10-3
CAITKGQGLHDYGYTF
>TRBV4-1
CASSPKVPGGPSNYGYTF
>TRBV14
CASSPTRTGNIQYF
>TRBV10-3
CAISDAGKAYEQYF
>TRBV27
CASRPLRFRDIPYEQYF
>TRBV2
CASRGGTVNQPQHF
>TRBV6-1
CASSRETYEQYF
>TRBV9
CASSPQREWSGANVLTF
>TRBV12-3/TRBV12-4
CASSLSQGAVAEAFF
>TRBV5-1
CASISDRGRNTGELFF
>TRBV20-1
CSAREIKGSLNQPQHF
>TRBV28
CASSTDYGYTF
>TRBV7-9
CASSVAPGSYEQYF
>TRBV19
CASSIEPQGHTEAFF
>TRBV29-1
CSVPDRMNTEAFF
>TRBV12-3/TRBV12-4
CASSLEGLRHYGYTF